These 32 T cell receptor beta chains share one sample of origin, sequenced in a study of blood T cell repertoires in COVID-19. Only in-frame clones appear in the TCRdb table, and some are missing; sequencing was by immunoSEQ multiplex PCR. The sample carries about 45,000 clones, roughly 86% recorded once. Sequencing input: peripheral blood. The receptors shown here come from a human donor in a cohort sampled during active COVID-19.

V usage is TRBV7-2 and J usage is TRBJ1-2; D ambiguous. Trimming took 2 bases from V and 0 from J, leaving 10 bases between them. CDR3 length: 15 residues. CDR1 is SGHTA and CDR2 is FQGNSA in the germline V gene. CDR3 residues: CASSLKHPPNYGYTF. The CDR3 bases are TGTGCCAGCAGCTTAAAACATCCCCCTAACTATGGCTACACCTTC.

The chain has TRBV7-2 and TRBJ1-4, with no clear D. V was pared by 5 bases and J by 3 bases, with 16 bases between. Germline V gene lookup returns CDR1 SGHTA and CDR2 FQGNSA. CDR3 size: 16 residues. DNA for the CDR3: TGTGCCAGCAGCCAGCGCCCCGTTGGGTCTAATGAAAAACTGTTTTTT. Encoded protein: CASSQRPVGSNEKLFF. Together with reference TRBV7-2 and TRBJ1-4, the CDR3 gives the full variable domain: GAGVSQSPSNKVTEKGKDVELRCDPISGHTALYWYRQSLGQGLEFLIYFQGNSAPDKSGLPSDRFSAERTGGSVSTLTIQRTQQEDSAVYLCASSQRPVGSNEKLFFGSGTQLSVL.

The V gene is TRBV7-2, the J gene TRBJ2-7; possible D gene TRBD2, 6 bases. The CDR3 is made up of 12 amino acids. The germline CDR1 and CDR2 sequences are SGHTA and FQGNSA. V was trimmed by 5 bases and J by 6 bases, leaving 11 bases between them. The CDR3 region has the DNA TGTGCCAGCAGCCAGACTAGGGGCGAGCAGTACTTC. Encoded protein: CASSQTRGEQYF.

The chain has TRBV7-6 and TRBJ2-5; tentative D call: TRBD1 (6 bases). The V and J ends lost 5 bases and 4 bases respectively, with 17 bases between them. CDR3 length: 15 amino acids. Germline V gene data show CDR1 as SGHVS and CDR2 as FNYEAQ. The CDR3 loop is CASSINQGQGETQYF. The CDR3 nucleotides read TGTGCCAGCAGCATCAACCAGGGGCAGGGAGAGACCCAGTACTTC.

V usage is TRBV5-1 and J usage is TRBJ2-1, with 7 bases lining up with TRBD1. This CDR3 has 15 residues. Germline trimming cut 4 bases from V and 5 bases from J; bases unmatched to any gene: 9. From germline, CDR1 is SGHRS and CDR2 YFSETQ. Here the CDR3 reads CASSGPGTANNEQFF. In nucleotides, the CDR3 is TGCGCCAGCAGCGGCCCCGGGACAGCAAACAATGAGCAGTTCTTC.

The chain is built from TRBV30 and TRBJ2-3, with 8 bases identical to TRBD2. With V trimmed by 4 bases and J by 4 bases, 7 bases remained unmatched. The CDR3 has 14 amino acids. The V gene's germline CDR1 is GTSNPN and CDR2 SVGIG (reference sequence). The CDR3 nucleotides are TGTGCCTGGAATTTAGCGGGGCTTTCAGATACGCAGTATTTT. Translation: CAWNLAGLSDTQYF. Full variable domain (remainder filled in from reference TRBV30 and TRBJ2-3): SQTIHQWPATLVQPVGSPLSLECTVEGTSNPNLYWYRQAAGRGLQLLFYSVGIGQISSEVPQNLSASRPQDRQFILSSKKLLLSDSGFYLCAWNLAGLSDTQYFGPGTRLTVL.

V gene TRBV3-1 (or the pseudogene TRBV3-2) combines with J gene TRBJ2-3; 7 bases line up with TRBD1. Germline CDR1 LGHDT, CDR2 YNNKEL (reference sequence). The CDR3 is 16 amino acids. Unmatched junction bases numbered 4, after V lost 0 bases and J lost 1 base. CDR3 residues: CASSQDLTGGTDTQYF. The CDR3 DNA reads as TGTGCCAGCAGCCAAGATCTCACAGGGGGCACAGATACGCAGTATTTT.

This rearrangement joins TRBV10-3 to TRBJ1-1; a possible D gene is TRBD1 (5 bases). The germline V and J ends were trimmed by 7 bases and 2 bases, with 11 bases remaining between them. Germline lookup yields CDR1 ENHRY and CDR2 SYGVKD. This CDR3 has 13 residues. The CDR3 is CAIMLQENTEAFF. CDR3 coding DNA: TGTGCCATCATGTTACAGGAAAACACTGAAGCTTTCTTT.

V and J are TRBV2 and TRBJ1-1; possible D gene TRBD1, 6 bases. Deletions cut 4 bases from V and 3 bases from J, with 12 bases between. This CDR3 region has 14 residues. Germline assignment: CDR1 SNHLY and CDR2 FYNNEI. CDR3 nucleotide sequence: TGTGCCAGCAGTGGAGGGGGTATTGACACTGAAGCTTTCTTT. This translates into CASSGGGIDTEAFF.

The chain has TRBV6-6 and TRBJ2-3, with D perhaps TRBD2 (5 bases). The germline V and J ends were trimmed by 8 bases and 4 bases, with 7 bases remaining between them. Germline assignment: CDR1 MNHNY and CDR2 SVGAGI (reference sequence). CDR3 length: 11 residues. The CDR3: CASELADTQYF. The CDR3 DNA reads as TGTGCCAGCGAACTAGCAGATACGCAGTATTTT.

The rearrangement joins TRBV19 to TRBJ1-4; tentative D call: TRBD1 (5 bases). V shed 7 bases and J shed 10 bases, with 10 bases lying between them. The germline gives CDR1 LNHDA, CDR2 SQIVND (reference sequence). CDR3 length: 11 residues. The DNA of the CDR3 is TGTGCCAGTATCTGGGGGGGAAAACTGTTTTTT. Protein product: CASIWGGKLFF. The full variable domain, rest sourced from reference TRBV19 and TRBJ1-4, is DGGITQSPKYLFRKEGQNVTLSCEQNLNHDAMYWYRQDPGQGLRLIYYSQIVNDFQKGDIAEGYSVSREKKESFPLTVTSAQKNPTAFYLCASIWGGKLFFGSGTQLSVL.

The CDR3 nucleotides read TGTGCCAGCAGCTTAGGAGCCGCAGGGGAACGGACTGAAGCTTTCTTT. Protein product: CASSLGAAGERTEAFF. The J gene is TRBJ1-1, the V gene TRBV7-9; the D gene is possibly TRBD1 (6 bases). Germline CDR1 is SEHNR and CDR2 is FQNEAQ (reference sequence). The CDR3 has 16 amino acids. Trimming cost V 1 base and J 5 bases, with 17 bases left between them.

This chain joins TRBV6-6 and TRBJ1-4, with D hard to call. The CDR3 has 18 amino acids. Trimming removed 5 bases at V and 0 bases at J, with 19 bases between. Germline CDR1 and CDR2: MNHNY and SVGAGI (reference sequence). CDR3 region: CASSPWEGFGATNEKLFF. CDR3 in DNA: TGTGCCAGCAGTCCATGGGAAGGGTTCGGGGCAACTAATGAAAAACTGTTTTTT.

DNA of the CDR3: TGTGCCAGCAGCGCGCAAGCCGCATACAATGAGCAGTTCTTC. Protein: CASSAQAAYNEQFF. V usage is TRBV7-3 and J usage is TRBJ2-1; D not certain. V lost 5 bases, J lost 4 bases, and 12 bases lay in between. CDR1 is SGHTA, CDR2 FQGTGA, per germline. This CDR3 contains 14 residues.

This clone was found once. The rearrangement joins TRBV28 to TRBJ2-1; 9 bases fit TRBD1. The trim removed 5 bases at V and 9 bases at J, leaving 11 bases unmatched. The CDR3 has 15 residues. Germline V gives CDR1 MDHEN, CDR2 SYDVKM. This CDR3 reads CASSPTGQGRGEQFF. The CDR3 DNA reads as TGTGCCAGCAGTCCTACTGGACAGGGGAGAGGTGAGCAGTTCTTC.

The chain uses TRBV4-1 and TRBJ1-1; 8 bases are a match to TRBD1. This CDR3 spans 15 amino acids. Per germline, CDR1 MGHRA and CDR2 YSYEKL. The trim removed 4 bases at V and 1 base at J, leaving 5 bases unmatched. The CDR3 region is CASSPFGTGNTEAFF. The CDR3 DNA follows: TGCGCCAGCAGCCCCTTTGGGACAGGGAACACTGAAGCTTTCTTT.

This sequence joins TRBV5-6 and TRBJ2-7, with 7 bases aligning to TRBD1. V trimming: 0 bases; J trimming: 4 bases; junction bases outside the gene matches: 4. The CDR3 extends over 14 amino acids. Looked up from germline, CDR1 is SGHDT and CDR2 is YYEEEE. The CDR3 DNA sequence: TGTGCCAGCAGCTTGGGGCAGGGGGATTACGAGCAGTACTTC. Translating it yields CASSLGQGDYEQYF.

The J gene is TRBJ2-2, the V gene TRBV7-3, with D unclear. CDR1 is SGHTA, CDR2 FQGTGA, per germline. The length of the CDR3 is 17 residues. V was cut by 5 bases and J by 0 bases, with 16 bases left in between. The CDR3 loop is CASSPSRSNSNTGELFF. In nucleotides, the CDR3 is TGTGCCAGCAGCCCCTCGAGGTCCAACTCGAACACCGGGGAGCTGTTTTTT.

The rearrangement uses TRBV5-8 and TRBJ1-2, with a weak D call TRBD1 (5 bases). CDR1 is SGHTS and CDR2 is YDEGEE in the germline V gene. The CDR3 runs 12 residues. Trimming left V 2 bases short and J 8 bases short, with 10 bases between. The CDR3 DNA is TGTGCCAGCAGCTTACCTACAGGCGGCTACACCTTC. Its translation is CASSLPTGGYTF.

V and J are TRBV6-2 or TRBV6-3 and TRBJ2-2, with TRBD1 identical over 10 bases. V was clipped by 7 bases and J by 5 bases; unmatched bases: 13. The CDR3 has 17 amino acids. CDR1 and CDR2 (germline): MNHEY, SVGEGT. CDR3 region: CASTPFLGQGWTGELFF. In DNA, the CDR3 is TGTGCCAGCACCCCATTCTTGGGACAGGGGTGGACCGGGGAGCTGTTTTTT.

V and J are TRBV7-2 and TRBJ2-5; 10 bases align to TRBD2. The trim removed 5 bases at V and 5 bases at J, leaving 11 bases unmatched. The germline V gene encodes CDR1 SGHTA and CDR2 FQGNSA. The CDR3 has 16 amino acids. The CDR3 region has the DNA TGTGCCAGCAGCCCAGCTGGGCTAGCGGGGGAGGAGACCCAGTACTTC. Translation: CASSPAGLAGEETQYF. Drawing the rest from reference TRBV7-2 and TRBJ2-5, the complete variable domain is GAGVSQSPSNKVTEKGKDVELRCDPISGHTALYWYRQSLGQGLEFLIYFQGNSAPDKSGLPSDRFSAERTGGSVSTLTIQRTQQEDSAVYLCASSPAGLAGEETQYFGPGTRLLVL.

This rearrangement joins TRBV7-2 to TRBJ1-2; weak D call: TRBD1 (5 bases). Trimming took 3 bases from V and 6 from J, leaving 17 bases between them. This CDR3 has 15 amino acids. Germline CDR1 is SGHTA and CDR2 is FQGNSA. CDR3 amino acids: CASSFFREGKNGYTF. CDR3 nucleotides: TGTGCCAGCAGCTTTTTCAGGGAAGGAAAGAATGGCTACACCTTC.

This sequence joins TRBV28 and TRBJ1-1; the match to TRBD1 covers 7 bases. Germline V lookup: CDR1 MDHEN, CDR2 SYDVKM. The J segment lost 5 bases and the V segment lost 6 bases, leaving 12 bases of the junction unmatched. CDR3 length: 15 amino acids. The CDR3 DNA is TGTGCCAGCAGATCGGATTCGACAGGGTCAACTGAAGCTTTCTTT. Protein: CASRSDSTGSTEAFF.

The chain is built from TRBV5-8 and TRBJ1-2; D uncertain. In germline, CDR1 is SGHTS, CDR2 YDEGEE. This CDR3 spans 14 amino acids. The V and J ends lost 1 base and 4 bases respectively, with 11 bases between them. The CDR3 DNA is TGTGCCAGCAGCTTGCCGAGTTCGGGCTATGGCTACACCTTC. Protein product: CASSLPSSGYGYTF.

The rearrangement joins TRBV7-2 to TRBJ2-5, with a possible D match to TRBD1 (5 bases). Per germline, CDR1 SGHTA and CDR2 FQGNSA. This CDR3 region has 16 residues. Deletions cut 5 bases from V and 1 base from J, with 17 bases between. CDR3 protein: CASSPTQQESQETQYF. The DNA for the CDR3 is TGTGCCAGCAGCCCCACCCAACAGGAGAGCCAAGAGACCCAGTACTTC.

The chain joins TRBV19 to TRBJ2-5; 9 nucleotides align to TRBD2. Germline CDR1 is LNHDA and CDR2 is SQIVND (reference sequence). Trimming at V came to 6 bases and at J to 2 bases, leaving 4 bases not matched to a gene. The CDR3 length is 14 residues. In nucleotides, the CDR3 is TGTGCCAGTAGGCGGGGGGGTAATCAAGAGACCCAGTACTTC. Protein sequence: CASRRGGNQETQYF.

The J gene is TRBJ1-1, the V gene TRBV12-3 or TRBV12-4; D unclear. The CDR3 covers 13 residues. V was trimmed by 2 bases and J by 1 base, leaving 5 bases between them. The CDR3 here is CASSLYRNTEAFF. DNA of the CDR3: TGTGCCAGCAGTTTATATCGGAACACTGAAGCTTTCTTT.

The CDR3 nucleotides read TGTGCCAGCAGTCACCTCTCGACAGGGGTGGGGAATTCACCCCTCCACTTT. Amino acid sequence: CASSHLSTGVGNSPLHF. The chain employs TRBV6-6 and TRBJ1-6; 8 bases line up with TRBD1. Germline V gene data show CDR1 as MNHNY and CDR2 as SVGAGI (reference sequence). CDR3 length: 17 amino acids. The V segment lost 5 bases and the J segment 7 bases; nucleotides outside the gene matches: 13.

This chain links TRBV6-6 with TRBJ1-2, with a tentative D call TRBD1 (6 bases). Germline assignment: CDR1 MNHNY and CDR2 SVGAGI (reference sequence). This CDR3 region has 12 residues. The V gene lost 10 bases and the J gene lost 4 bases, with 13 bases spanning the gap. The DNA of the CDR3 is TGTGCCACCACAGGGCACCTCTATGGCTACACCTTC. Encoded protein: CATTGHLYGYTF.

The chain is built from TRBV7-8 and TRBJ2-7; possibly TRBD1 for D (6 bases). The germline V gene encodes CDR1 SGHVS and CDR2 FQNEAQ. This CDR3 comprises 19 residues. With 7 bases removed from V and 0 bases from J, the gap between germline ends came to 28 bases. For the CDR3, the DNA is TGTGCCAGCACCCCCACACAGGGACCAGTTTTTTCGAACTCCTACGAGCAGTACTTC. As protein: CASTPTQGPVFSNSYEQYF.

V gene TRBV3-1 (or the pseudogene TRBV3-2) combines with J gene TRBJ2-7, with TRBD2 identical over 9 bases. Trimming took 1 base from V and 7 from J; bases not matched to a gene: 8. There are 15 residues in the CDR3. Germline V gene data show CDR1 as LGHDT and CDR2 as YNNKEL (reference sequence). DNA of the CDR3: TGTGCCAGCAGCCAAGCGACTAGCGGTACTCTGGAGCAGTACTTC. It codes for CASSQATSGTLEQYF.

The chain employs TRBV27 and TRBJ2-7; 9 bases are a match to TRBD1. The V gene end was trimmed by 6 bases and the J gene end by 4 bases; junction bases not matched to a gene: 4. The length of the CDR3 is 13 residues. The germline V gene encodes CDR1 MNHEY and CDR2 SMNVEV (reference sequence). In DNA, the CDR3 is TGTGCCAGCAGGGGGACAGGGAAGTACGAGCAGTACTTC. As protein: CASRGTGKYEQYF.